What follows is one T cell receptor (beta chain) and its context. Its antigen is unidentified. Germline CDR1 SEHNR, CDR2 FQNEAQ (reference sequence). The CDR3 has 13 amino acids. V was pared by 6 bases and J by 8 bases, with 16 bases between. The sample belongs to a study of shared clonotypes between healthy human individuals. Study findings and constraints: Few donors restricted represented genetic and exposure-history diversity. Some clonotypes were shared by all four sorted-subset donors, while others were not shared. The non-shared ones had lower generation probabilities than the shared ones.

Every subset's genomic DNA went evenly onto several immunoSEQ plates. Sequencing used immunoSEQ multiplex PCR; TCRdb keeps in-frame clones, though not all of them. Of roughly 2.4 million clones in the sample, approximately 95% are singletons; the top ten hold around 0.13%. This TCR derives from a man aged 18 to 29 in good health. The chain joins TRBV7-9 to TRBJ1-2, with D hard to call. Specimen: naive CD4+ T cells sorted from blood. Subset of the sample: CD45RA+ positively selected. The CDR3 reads CASSSGGRRGYTF. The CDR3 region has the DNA TGTGCCAGCAGTTCCGGAGGCCGGAGGGGCTACACCTTC.